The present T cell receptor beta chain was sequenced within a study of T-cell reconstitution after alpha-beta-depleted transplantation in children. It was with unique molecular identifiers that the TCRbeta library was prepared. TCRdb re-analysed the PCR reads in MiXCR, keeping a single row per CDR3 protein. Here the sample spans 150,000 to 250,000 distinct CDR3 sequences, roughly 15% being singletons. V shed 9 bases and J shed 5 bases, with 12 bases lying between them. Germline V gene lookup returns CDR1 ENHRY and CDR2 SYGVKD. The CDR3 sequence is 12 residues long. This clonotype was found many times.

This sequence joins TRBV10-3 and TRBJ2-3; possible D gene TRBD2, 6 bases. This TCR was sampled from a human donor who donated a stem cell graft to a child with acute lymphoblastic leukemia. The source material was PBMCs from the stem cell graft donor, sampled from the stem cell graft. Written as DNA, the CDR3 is TGTGCCATTGGCGGGGACGTAGATACGCAGTATTTT. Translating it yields CAIGGDVDTQYF.